This T cell receptor (beta chain) was documented in a study of blood T cell repertoires in COVID-19. Original processing notes: Amplification from reference gene primers served as the basis for estimated nucleated cell counts. Profiled with immunoSEQ multiplex PCR; TCRdb holds only in-frame clones, not every one. V, J and clone size derive from that table, while D and trimming were established from the DNA sequence. The sample consists of about 160,000 clones, approximately 91% of them appearing once. CDR1 is MNHEY and CDR2 is SMNVEV in the germline V gene (reference sequence). Trimming pared 5 bases from V and 4 bases from J, leaving 14 bases between. This CDR3 has 14 residues.

The chain is built from TRBV27 and TRBJ1-1; D is unresolved. Input material: peripheral blood. The TCR sequence derives from a man in his late teens or twenties with acute or convalescent COVID-19. DNA of the CDR3: TGTGCCAGCAGTGAAAGCCCCTTTAGCACTGAAGCTTTCTTT. It encodes CASSESPFSTEAFF.